This T cell receptor (beta chain) derives from a study of CD8 T cells in Susac syndrome. Reverse transcription used about 0.45 to 1 ug RNA and random hexamers. TCRdb re-analysed the immunoSEQ multiplex PCR reads in MiXCR, keeping a single row per CDR3 protein. The table lists some 110,000 distinct CDR3 sequences, about 93% of them singletons. The T cells that were sequenced for TCR beta were CD8+ and CD4+ cells from blood. TEMRA cells underwent FACS enrichment and CD8+ and CD4+ T cells underwent negative isolation. The CDR3 sequence is 15 residues long. Germline CDR1 is SEHNR and CDR2 is FQNEAQ (reference sequence). With V trimmed by 3 bases and J by 2 bases, 2 bases remained unmatched.

The specimen sequenced was CD4+ T cells from PBMCs. The genes are TRBV7-9 and TRBJ2-5; the match to TRBD2 covers 11 bases. This sequence originates from a human donor in good health. CDR3 DNA: TGTGCCAGCAGCTTGGGGACTAGCGGACAAGAGACCCAGTACTTC. Translating gives CASSLGTSGQETQYF.